Below, one T cell receptor (beta chain) is given with its context. The antigen is undetermined. Each CDR3 protein is one row after TCRdb ran MiXCR on the RACE reads. The sample contains 360,000 or so distinct CDR3 sequences, about 6% of which appear only once. The CDR3 has 16 residues. Trimming removed 6 bases at V and 3 bases at J, with 18 bases between. Time point: patch test 2, 6 weeks after DPC sensitization. The treatment here: therapeutic diphenylcyclopropenone sensitization with weekly scalp DPC. Extraction of total RNA was performed on unfractionated whole blood. The sample is drawn from a study of human T cells and chemical hapten exposure. Overall study: On the upper back, patch tests were applied with 0.01% DPC and read at 6 days.

Study outcomes and limitations: Patch test score rose with PT1 expanded TCRs, significant at 8, 16, 32, not 4.

This TCR derives from a woman aged 18 to 35 with alopecia areata. Some clones in this sample may be carry-over from other donors' samples. V gene TRBV6-7 combines with J gene TRBJ1-5; D is uncertain. TRBV6-7 is treated as an ORF (open reading frame) with a function not yet certain. The sequencing used whole blood, collected in connection with sensitization to the hapten diphenylcyclopropenone (DPC). This chain's CDR3 is CASSSFDTLHNQPQHF. DNA of the CDR3: TGTGCCAGCAGCTCTTTTGACACCCTCCACAATCAGCCCCAGCATTTT.